This T cell receptor (beta chain) was obtained from a study of regulatory T cells in long-lasting Graves disease. Study-level background: Graves' patients who were just diagnosed had used antithyroid drugs for under 3 months.

This CDR3 spans 13 amino acids. The germline V and J ends were trimmed by 0 bases and 11 bases, with 13 bases remaining between them. The germline gives CDR1 SGHAT, CDR2 FQNNGV. This clonotype was picked up a small number of times. Time point in this sample: newly diagnosed GD, antithyroid drugs for less than 3 months. The TCR library used RNA extracted from PBMCs. Investigators prepared the TCR beta libraries by applying iRepertoire HTBI primers and Arm-PCR of CDR3 regions. TCRdb re-called the multiplex PCR reads with MiXCR, one entry per CDR3 protein. The profile covers roughly 500,000 distinct CDR3 sequences, with about 15% appearing a single time and more than 15% taken by the ten largest. Another study also made use of these data, one on T cells in Graves' hyperthyroidism and ophthalmopathy. That study adds: The study used the HTBI primer set for a first-round RT-PCR of the TCR CDR3.

This clonotype was obtained from a woman in her fifties or sixties with Graves disease. The V gene is TRBV11-2, the J gene TRBJ1-1; D gene uncertain. The sample consisted of peripheral blood mononuclear cells (PBMCs), taken at new diagnosis, from a patient treated with antithyroid drugs. The CDR3 here is CASSLDEDREAFF. CDR3 nucleotides: TGTGCCAGCAGCTTAGATGAGGACCGGGAGGCTTTCTTT.